The 30 T cell receptor beta chains in this list originate from one sample, sequenced in a study of CD8+ T cells in alopecia areata. Treatment indicated: oral pan-JAK inhibitor, 5-10 mg twice daily. Extracted from the samples, RNA was reverse transcribed into cDNA to serve as the sequencing template. The method was immunoSEQ multiplex PCR; TCRdb's version includes in-frame clones alone and lacks a portion of them. The data show about 210,000 clones, around two fifths seen once. Sequencing was performed on CD4+ T cells sorted from blood, taken between weeks 36 and 40, from a patient treated with tofacitinib. These receptors were taken from a human donor with alopecia areata.

This clone was picked up a small number of times. The chain joins TRBV6-5 to TRBJ2-5, with unresolved D. This CDR3 is built from 15 residues. V gave up 0 bases and J gave up 6 bases, with 14 bases separating them. Per the germline V gene, CDR1 is MNHEY and CDR2 is SVGAGI. In DNA, the CDR3 is TGTGCCAGCAGTTACTCGTTTGATTTCGTCCAGACCCAGTACTTC. Translated: CASSYSFDFVQTQYF.

The chain combines TRBV18 with TRBJ2-7; TRBD1 agrees at 10 bases. CDR1 KGHSH and CDR2 LQKENI come from the germline V gene. With V trimmed by 2 bases and J by 6 bases, 4 bases remained unmatched. The CDR3 runs 14 residues. The CDR3 sequence: CASSPVGQGSEQYF. CDR3 nucleotide sequence: TGTGCCAGCTCACCAGTGGGACAGGGGTCCGAGCAGTACTTC.

This clone occurred a few times. V and J are TRBV29-1 and TRBJ2-3; TRBD1 aligns across 7 bases. Germline V lookup: CDR1 SQVTM, CDR2 ANQGSEA. V lost 6 bases to trimming and J lost 3 bases; unmatched junction nucleotides: 15. This CDR3 spans 16 amino acids. CDR3 sequence reads: CSVERGLGGRTDTQYF. As DNA, the CDR3 is TGCAGCGTGGAGAGGGGGTTAGGGGGCCGTACAGATACGCAGTATTTT.

The chain links TRBV2 to TRBJ1-5; the D is unclear. CDR1 is SNHLY, CDR2 FYNNEI, per germline. V was cut by 8 bases and J by 8 bases, with 19 bases left in between. There are 14 residues in the CDR3. The DNA for the CDR3 is TGTGCCAGCTTTCGAGACCGAACGGGAGAGCCCCAGCATTTT. Its protein is CASFRDRTGEPQHF. Together with reference TRBV2 and TRBJ1-5, the CDR3 gives the full variable domain: EPEVTQTPSHQVTQMGQEVILRCVPISNHLYFYWYRQILGQKVEFLVSFYNNEISEKSEIFDDQFSVERPDGSNFTLKIRSTKLEDSAMYFCASFRDRTGEPQHFGDGTRLSIL.

This chain links TRBV19 with TRBJ2-1, with 7 nucleotides matching TRBD1. Trimming cost V 4 bases and J 0 bases; bases outside gene matches: 15. CDR1 and CDR2 from the germline V gene are LNHDA and SQIVND (reference sequence). The CDR3 contains 19 residues. The CDR3 region has the DNA TGTGCCAGTAGTAGGACCGCTAGAGGGGGCGTAAGCTCCTACAATGAGCAGTTCTTC. Translating it yields CASSRTARGGVSSYNEQFF.

A single count supports this clone. The CDR3 DNA reads as TGTGCCAGCAGTGAGGACAATGGGTCAGAGACCCAGTACTTC. Residues: CASSEDNGSETQYF. V usage is TRBV2 and J usage is TRBJ2-5, with D possibly TRBD1 on 5 matching bases. The CDR3 covers 14 residues. V lost 3 bases and J lost 4, with 12 bases in between. Germline values: CDR1 SNHLY, CDR2 FYNNEI.

The J gene is TRBJ2-1, the V gene TRBV30; D is uncertain. The CDR3 is made up of 11 amino acids. The germline CDR1 and CDR2 sequences are GTSNPN and SVGIG (reference sequence). V was trimmed by 0 bases and J by 8 bases, leaving 5 bases between them. CDR3 sequence (DNA): TGTGCCTGGAGTGTAGCAGATGAGCAGTTCTTC. Its protein product is CAWSVADEQFF.

This clone was observed a handful of times. The gene calls are TRBV29-1 and TRBJ2-5; D remains ambiguous. The CDR3 contains 13 residues. Germline-derived CDR1 and CDR2 are SQVTM and ANQGSEA. The ends were cut back, 2 bases at V and 5 bases at J, with 12 bases in the middle. The CDR3 DNA sequence: TGCAGCGTTGAAAACCCAACTCGGGAGACCCAGTACTTC. It yields the protein CSVENPTRETQYF.

The J gene is TRBJ2-7, the V gene TRBV9, with unresolved D. CDR1 and CDR2 from the germline V gene are SGDLS and YYNGEE. The CDR3 totals 14 residues. The V end lost 0 bases, the J end lost 2 bases, and 9 bases lay between the germline ends. CDR3 DNA sequence: TGTGCCAGCAGCGTAGGCCCCACAGCCTACGAGCAGTACTTC. It encodes CASSVGPTAYEQYF.

The rearrangement joins TRBV7-9 to TRBJ1-5, with D possibly being TRBD1 (6 bases). Germline V lookup: CDR1 SEHNR, CDR2 FQNEAQ (reference sequence). The CDR3 has 13 amino acids. The V end lost 1 base, the J end lost 9 bases, and 10 bases lay between the germline ends. DNA of the CDR3: TGTGCCAGCAGCTTAGGGGGGGCTCGGCCCCAGCATTTT. It specifies CASSLGGARPQHF.

The genes are TRBV6-5 and TRBJ2-7; 12 bases are a match to TRBD1. This CDR3 contains 16 residues. Germline CDR1 is MNHEY and CDR2 is SVGAGI. J gave up 4 bases and V 4 bases, and 8 bases lay outside the gene matches. The CDR3 sequence: CASSFSGTGGSYEQYF. CDR3 in DNA: TGTGCCAGCAGTTTTTCCGGGACAGGGGGCTCTTACGAGCAGTACTTC.

This chain joins TRBV27 and TRBJ1-1; D might be TRBD1 (6 bases). Trimming shortened V by 5 bases and J by 5 bases, and 15 bases separated the two germline ends. The germline gives CDR1 MNHEY, CDR2 SMNVEV (reference sequence). The length of the CDR3 is 14 residues. The CDR3 DNA reads as TGTGCCAGCAGTACCAACAGGGTGGGTACTGAAGCTTTCTTT. Translation: CASSTNRVGTEAFF.

This clone has a handful of counts. This chain joins TRBV5-5 and TRBJ1-5; D unclear. Germline V gives CDR1 SGHKS, CDR2 YYEKEE (reference sequence). The CDR3 contains 15 residues. The germline V and J ends were trimmed by 6 bases and 1 base, with 14 bases remaining between them. The CDR3 here is CASTGGPGSNQPQHF. The CDR3 bases are TGTGCCAGCACCGGCGGGCCGGGGAGCAATCAGCCCCAGCATTTT.

The sample holds many counts of this clone. The CDR3 loop reads CASSPSGSGYNEQFF. In nucleotides, the CDR3 is TGTGCCAGCAGCCCTAGCGGGAGTGGCTACAATGAGCAGTTCTTC. The chain combines TRBV7-2 with TRBJ2-1; 10 bases line up with TRBD2. V gave up 5 bases and J gave up 3 bases; unmatched junction bases: 4. In germline, CDR1 is SGHTA, CDR2 FQGNSA. The CDR3 has 15 amino acids.

The chain carries TRBV6-5 and TRBJ1-5, with 9 bases lining up with TRBD1. CDR3 length: 14 residues. The junction had 2 bases not matched to a gene; V was cut back by 2 bases and J by 6 bases. Germline values: CDR1 MNHEY, CDR2 SVGAGI. The CDR3, as DNA: TGTGCCAGCAGTTACGAGGGACAGGGTCAGCCCCAGCATTTT. This encodes CASSYEGQGQPQHF.

V gene TRBV14 combines with J gene TRBJ1-2, with D unclear. V was trimmed by 4 bases and J by 7 bases, leaving 10 bases between them. The CDR3 contains 12 residues. Germline values: CDR1 SGHDN, CDR2 FVKESK. The CDR3 nucleotides read TGTGCCAGCAGCCTGGGTCGGGGTGGCTACACCTTC. This translates into CASSLGRGGYTF.

The chain uses TRBV6-5 and TRBJ1-5, with D perhaps TRBD1 (5 bases). This CDR3 is built from 13 residues. Trimming pared 4 bases from V and 7 bases from J, leaving 11 bases between. The germline CDR1 and CDR2 sequences are MNHEY and SVGAGI. The CDR3 nucleotides read TGTGCCAGCAGTTGGGACGCAAGCCAGCCCCAGCATTTT. It codes for CASSWDASQPQHF.

This clone was detected many times. J is TRBJ1-1 and V is TRBV7-9, with D possibly being TRBD1 (5 bases). The CDR3 runs to 14 residues. Germline-derived CDR1 and CDR2 are SEHNR and FQNEAQ (reference sequence). V was shortened by 3 bases and J by 5 bases, with 13 bases between the two germline ends. The CDR3 loop is CASSFQGLGTEAFF. DNA of the CDR3: TGTGCCAGCAGCTTTCAGGGCCTGGGGACTGAAGCTTTCTTT.

The CDR3: CSVAPGTGSNQPQHF. The CDR3 DNA reads as TGCAGCGTGGCCCCAGGGACAGGGAGCAATCAGCCCCAGCATTTT. The chain recombines TRBV29-1 with TRBJ1-5; TRBD1 matches at 9 bases. The CDR3 loop spans 15 amino acids. V shed 6 bases, J shed 1 base, and the junction held 7 bases outside the gene matches. The germline V gene has CDR1 SQVTM and CDR2 ANQGSEA.

This chain uses TRBV4-1 with TRBJ1-2; a weak D match, TRBD1 (5 bases). CDR3 size: 15 residues. The germline V gene has CDR1 MGHRA and CDR2 YSYEKL. The V and J ends lost 4 bases and 1 base respectively, with 13 bases between them. CDR3: CASSLRPGSNYGYTF. As DNA, the CDR3 is TGCGCCAGCAGCCTGCGGCCAGGGAGTAACTATGGCTACACCTTC.

The CDR3 bases are TGCAGCGTTTTCGCTGATACGCAGTATTTT. This gives the protein CSVFADTQYF. The gene calls are TRBV29-1 and TRBJ2-3; no clear D. Germline V gene data show CDR1 as SQVTM and CDR2 as ANQGSEA. Trimming removed 5 bases at V and 6 bases at J, with 6 bases between. CDR3 length: 10 residues.

The CDR3 spells CSSCPGQTNTGELFF. The CDR3 DNA is TGCAGCTCGTGCCCGGGACAGACGAACACCGGGGAGCTGTTTTTT. The gene calls are TRBV29-1 and TRBJ2-2, with 7 bases fitting TRBD1. The CDR3 length is 15 residues. Trimming at V came to 8 bases and at J to 0 bases, leaving 9 bases not matched to a gene. The germline CDR1 and CDR2 sequences are SQVTM and ANQGSEA.

The chain carries TRBV29-1 and TRBJ2-5, with 8 bases that match TRBD2. Trimming cost V 1 base and J 0 bases; bases outside gene matches: 4. CDR1 and CDR2 from the germline V gene are SQVTM and ANQGSEA. The CDR3 is 15 residues long. In DNA form, the CDR3 reads TGCAGCGTTGAAGCAGCGGGAGCGTACCAAGAGACCCAGTACTTC. Its protein product is CSVEAAGAYQETQYF. The whole variable domain, remainder taken from reference TRBV29-1 and TRBJ2-5, is SAVISQKPSRDICQRGTSLTIQCQVDSQVTMMFWYRQQPGQSLTLIATANQGSEATYESGFVIDKFPISRPNLTFSTLTVSNMSPEDSSIYLCSVEAAGAYQETQYFGPGTRLLVL.

The genes are TRBV30 and TRBJ2-5; 7 nucleotides agree with TRBD2. There are 15 residues in the CDR3. With V trimmed by 3 bases and J by 2 bases, 9 bases remained unmatched. From germline, CDR1 is GTSNPN and CDR2 SVGIG (reference sequence). CDR3: CAWRGAGRRQETQYF. The CDR3 DNA follows: TGTGCCTGGAGAGGAGCGGGGAGGAGGCAAGAGACCCAGTACTTC.

This clone occurred a few times. The rearrangement uses TRBV11-2 and TRBJ2-3; 8 bases align to TRBD1. This CDR3 is 15 amino acids long. With V trimmed by 8 bases and J by 2 bases, 9 bases remained unmatched. CDR1 is SGHAT, CDR2 FQNNGV, per germline. The CDR3 spells CASSQWQGATDTQYF. The CDR3 DNA is TGTGCCAGCTCCCAGTGGCAGGGGGCCACAGATACGCAGTATTTT.

The gene calls are TRBV29-1 and TRBJ2-5; 7 bases line up with TRBD1. Trimming took 4 bases from V and 2 from J; bases not matched to a gene: 10. CDR1 and CDR2 from the germline V gene are SQVTM and ANQGSEA. This CDR3 contains 15 residues. The CDR3 is CSVVRDRYKQETQYF. The CDR3 nucleotides read TGCAGCGTTGTCCGGGACAGATACAAACAAGAGACCCAGTACTTC.

This clone was detected a few times. This chain links TRBV10-3 with TRBJ1-2; possibly TRBD1 for D (5 bases). V lost 8 bases and J 8 bases, leaving 15 bases between the germline ends. This CDR3 comprises 12 residues. CDR1 and CDR2 from the germline V gene are ENHRY and SYGVKD. DNA of the CDR3: TGTGCCATCGCTCCCGCGGGGCTCGGCTACACCTTC. Its translation is CAIAPAGLGYTF.

This chain connects TRBV4-3 to TRBJ2-6; perhaps TRBD2 as D (6 bases). This CDR3 is 17 amino acids long. V lost 0 bases and J lost 3, with 12 bases in between. Germline values: CDR1 LGHNA, CDR2 YSLEER. This chain's CDR3 is CASSQDQGGLGANVLTF. In nucleotides, the CDR3 is TGCGCCAGCAGCCAAGACCAGGGAGGTCTTGGGGCCAACGTCCTGACTTTC.

This sequence joins TRBV7-2 and TRBJ1-2; 7 nucleotides line up with TRBD1. J lost 8 bases, V lost 1 base, and 4 bases had no gene match. The CDR3 is 13 residues long. Per the germline V gene, CDR1 is SGHTA and CDR2 is FQGNSA. CDR3 in DNA: TGTGCCAGCAGCTTAGTTCAAGGGGGCGGCTACACCTTC. Its translation: CASSLVQGGGYTF.

This chain connects TRBV9 to TRBJ2-7; 8 nucleotides line up with TRBD2. Trimming took 1 base from V and 6 from J; bases not matched to a gene: 3. The CDR3 is made up of 13 amino acids. The V gene's germline CDR1 is SGDLS and CDR2 YYNGEE. The CDR3 protein is CASSVLAGGEQYF. The CDR3 coding sequence is TGTGCCAGCAGCGTACTAGCGGGTGGCGAGCAGTACTTC.